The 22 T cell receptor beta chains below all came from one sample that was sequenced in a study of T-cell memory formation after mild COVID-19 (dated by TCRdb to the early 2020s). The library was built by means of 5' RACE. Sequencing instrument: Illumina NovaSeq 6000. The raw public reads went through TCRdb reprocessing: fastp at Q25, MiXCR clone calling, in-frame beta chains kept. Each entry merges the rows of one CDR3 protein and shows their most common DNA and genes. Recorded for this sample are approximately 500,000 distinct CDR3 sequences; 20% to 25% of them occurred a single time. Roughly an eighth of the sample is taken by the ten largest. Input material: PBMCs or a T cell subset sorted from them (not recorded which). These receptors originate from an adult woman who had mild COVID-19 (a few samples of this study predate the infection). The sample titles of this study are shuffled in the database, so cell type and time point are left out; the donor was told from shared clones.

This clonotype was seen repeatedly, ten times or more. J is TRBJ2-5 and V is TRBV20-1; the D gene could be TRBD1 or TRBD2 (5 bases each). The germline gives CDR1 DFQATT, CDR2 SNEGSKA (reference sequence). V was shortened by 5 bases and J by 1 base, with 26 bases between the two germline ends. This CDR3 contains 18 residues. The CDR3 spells CSAARVRAWQGGQETQYF. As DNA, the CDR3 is TGCAGTGCTGCGAGGGTGAGGGCTTGGCAGGGTGGCCAAGAGACCCAGTACTTC.

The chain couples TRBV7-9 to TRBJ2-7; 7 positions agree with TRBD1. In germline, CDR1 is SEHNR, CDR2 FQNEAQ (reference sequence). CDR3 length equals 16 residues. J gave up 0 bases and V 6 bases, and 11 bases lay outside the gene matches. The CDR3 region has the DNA TGTGCCAGCAGTGCCCCCTTGACAGGGCTCTCCTACGAGCAGTACTTC. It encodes CASSAPLTGLSYEQYF.

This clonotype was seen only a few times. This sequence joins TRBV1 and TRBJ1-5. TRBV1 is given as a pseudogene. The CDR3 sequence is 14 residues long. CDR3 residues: CTSSQDSRNQPQHF. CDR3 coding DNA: TGCACCAGCAGTCAAGATTCACGCAATCAGCCCCAGCATTTT.

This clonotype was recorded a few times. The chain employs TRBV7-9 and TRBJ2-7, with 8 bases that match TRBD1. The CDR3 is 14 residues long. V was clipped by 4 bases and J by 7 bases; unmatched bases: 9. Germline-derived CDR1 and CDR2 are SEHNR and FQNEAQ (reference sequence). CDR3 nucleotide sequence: TGTGCCAGCAGCTCATCAGGGGGCCGGGGGGAGCAGTACTTC. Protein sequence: CASSSSGGRGEQYF.

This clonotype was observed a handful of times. The CDR3 here is CSVRLAGEVEQYF. CDR3 in DNA: TGCAGCGTGAGACTAGCGGGGGAGGTCGAGCAGTACTTC. V and J are TRBV29-1 and TRBJ2-7; 12 nucleotides agree with TRBD2. After removal of 6 bases from V and 6 bases from J, the junction contained 6 bases not matched to a gene. The length of the CDR3 is 13 residues. The germline CDR1 and CDR2 sequences are SQVTM and ANQGSEA.

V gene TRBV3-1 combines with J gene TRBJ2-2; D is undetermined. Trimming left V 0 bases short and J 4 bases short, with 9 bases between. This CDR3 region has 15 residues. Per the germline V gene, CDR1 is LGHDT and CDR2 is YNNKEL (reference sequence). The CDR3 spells CASSQDLYLTGELFF. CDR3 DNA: TGTGCCAGCAGCCAAGACCTCTACCTCACCGGGGAGCTGTTTTTT.

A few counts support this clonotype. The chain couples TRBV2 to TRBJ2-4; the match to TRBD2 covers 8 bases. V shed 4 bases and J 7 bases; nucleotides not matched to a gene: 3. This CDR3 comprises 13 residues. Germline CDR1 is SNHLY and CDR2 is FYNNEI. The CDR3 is CASSGTSRNIQYF. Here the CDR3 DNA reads TGTGCCAGCAGTGGGACTAGCCGGAACATTCAGTACTTC.

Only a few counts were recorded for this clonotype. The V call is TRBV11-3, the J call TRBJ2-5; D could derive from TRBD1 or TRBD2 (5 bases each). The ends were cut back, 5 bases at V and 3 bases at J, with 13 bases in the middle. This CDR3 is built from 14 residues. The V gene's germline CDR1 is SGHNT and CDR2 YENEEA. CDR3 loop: CASSPWDREETQYF. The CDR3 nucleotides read TGTGCCAGCAGCCCCTGGGACCGCGAAGAGACCCAGTACTTC.

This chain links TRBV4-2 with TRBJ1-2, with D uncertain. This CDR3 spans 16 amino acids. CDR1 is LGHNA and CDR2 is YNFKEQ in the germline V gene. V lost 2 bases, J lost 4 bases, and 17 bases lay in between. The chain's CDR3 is CASSQRSEPFGYGYTF. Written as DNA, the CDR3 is TGTGCCAGCAGCCAACGCTCGGAACCATTTGGCTATGGCTACACCTTC.

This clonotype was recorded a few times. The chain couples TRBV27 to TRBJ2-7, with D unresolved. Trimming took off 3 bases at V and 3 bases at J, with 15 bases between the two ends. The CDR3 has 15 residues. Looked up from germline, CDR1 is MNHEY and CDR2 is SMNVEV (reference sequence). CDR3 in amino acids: CASSLDYSNYYEQYF. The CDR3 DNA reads TGTGCCAGCAGTTTGGATTACAGCAACTACTACGAGCAGTACTTC.

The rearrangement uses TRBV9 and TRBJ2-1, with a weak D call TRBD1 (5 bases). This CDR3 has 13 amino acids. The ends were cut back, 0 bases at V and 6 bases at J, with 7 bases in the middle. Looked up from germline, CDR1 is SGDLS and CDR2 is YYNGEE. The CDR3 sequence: CASSVAGPNEQFF. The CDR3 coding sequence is TGTGCCAGCAGCGTAGCAGGGCCCAATGAGCAGTTCTTC.

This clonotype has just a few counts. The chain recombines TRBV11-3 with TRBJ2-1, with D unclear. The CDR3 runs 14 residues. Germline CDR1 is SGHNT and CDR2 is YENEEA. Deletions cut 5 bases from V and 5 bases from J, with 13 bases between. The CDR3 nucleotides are TGTGCCAGCAGCCGAGGCGCTGGGAACAATGAGCAGTTCTTC. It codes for CASSRGAGNNEQFF.

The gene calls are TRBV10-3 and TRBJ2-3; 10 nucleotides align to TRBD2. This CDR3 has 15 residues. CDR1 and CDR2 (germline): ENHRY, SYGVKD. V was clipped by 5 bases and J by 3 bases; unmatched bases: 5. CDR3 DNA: TGTGCCATCAGTCAAGCGGGGGGGCCAACAGATACGCAGTATTTT. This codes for CAISQAGGPTDTQYF.

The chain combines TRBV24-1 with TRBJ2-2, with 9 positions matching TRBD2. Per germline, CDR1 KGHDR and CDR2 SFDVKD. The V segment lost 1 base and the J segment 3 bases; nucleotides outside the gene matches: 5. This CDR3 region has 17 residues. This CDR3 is CATSDFTGTSYTGELFF. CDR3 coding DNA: TGTGCCACCAGTGATTTCACCGGGACTAGCTACACCGGGGAGCTGTTTTTT.

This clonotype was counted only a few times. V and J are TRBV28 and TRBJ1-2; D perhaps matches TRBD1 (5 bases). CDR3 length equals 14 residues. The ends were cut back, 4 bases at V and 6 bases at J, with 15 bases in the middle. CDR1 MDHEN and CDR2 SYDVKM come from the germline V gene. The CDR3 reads CASSYSLPGNGYTF. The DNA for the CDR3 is TGTGCCAGCAGTTACTCCCTTCCAGGGAATGGCTACACCTTC.

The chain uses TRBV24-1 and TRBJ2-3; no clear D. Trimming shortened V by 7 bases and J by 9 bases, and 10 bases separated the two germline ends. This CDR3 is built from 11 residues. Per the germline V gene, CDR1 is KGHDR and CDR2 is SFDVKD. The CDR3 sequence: CATRSGPTQYF. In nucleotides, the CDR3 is TGTGCCACCAGGTCTGGCCCGACGCAGTATTTT.

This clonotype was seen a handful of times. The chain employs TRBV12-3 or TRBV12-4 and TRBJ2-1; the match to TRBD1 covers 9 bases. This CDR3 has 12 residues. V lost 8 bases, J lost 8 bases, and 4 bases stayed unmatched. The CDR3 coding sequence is TGTGCCAGCGGGGACAGGGCCCATGAGCAGTTCTTC. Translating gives CASGDRAHEQFF.

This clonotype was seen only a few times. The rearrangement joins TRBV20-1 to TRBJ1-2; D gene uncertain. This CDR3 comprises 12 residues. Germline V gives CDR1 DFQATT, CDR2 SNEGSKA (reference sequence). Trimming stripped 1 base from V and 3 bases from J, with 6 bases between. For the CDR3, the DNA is TGCAGTGCTAGAGCCCTTTACTATGGCTACACCTTC. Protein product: CSARALYYGYTF.

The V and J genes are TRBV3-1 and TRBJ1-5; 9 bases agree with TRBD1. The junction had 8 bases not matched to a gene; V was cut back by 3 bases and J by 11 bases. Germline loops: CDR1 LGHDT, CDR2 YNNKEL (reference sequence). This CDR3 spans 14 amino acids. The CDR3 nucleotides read TGTGCCAGCAGCCAGGGACAGGGTGTCGGTTCCCAGCATTTT. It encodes CASSQGQGVGSQHF.

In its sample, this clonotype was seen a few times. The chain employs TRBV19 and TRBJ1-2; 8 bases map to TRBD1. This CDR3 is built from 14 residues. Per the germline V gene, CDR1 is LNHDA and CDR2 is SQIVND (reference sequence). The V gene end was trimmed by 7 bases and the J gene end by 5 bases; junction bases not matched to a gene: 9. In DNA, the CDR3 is TGTGCCAGTACCCCTCTGACAGGGGAATATGGCTACACCTTC. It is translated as CASTPLTGEYGYTF.

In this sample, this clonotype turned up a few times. In DNA, the CDR3 is TGTGCCTGTCTTTGGGGTTCCGGGGAGCTGTTTTTT. Protein: CACLWGSGELFF. V and J are TRBV12-3 or TRBV12-4 and TRBJ2-2; D uncertain. The CDR3 covers 12 residues. Trimming took 11 bases from V and 6 from J, leaving 13 bases between them.

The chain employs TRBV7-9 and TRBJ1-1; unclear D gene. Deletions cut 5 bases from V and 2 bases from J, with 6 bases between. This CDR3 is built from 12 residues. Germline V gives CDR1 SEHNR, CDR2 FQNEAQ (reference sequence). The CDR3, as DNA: TGTGCCAGCAGCATCACAAACACTGAAGCTTTCTTT. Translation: CASSITNTEAFF.